This TCR beta chain was obtained from a study of cytomegalovirus exposure and HLA in healthy donors. Study-wide results and caveats: Later analysis identified 15,000 to 20,000 TCR beta sequences associated with HLA alleles, using a false discovery rate threshold of 0.05.

There are a few counts of this clone. Antigen unknown. The PCR had 60 Vbeta and 13 Jbeta primers. Measured with immunoSEQ multiplex PCR; TCRdb has only the in-frame clones, and not every one. This sample has tens of thousands of clones; about 70% occur once, and the top ten carry 2% to 2.5%. This CDR3 is built from 13 residues. Trimming took 6 bases from V and 7 from J; bases not matched to a gene: 7. In germline, CDR1 is SGHTA, CDR2 FQGNSA. The sequence derives from a young man in good health and CMV-seronegative. Material: PBMCs. V and J are TRBV7-2 and TRBJ2-7, with 9 positions matching TRBD1. The CDR3 DNA reads TGTGCCAGCAGACCGGGGACAGGGCAAGAGCAGTACTTC. It yields the protein CASRPGTGQEQYF.